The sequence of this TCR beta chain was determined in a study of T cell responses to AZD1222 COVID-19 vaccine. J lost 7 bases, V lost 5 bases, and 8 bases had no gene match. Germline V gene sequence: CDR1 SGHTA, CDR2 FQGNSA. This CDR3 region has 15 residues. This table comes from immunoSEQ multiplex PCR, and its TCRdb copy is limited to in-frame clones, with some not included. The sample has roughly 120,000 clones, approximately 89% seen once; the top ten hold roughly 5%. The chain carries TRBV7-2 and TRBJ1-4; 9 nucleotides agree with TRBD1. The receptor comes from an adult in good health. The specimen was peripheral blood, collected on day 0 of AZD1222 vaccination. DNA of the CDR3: TGTGCCAGCAGCCTATCCGGGACAGGGAGTGAAAAACTGTTTTTT. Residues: CASSLSGTGSEKLFF.